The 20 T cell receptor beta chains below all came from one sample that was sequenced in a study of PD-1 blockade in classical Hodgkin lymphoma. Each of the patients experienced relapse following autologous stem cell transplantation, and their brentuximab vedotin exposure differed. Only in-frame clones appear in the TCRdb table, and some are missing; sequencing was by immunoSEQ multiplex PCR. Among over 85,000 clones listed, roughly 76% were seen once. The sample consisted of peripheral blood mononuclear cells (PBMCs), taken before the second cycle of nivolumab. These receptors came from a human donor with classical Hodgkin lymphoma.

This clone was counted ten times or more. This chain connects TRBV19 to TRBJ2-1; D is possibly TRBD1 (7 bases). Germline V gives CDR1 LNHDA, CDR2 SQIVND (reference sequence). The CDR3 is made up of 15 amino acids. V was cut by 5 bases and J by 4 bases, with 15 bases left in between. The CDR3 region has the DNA TGTGCCAGTAGTTGGACAGGAGGGGGGTACAATGAGCAGTTCTTC. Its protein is CASSWTGGGYNEQFF.

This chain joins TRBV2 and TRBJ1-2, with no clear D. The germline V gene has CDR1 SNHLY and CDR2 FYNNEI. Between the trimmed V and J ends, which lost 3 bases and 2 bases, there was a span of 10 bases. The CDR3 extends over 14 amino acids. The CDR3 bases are TGTGCCAGCAGTGACAGAGGGAGGAACTATGGCTACACCTTC. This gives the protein CASSDRGRNYGYTF.

DNA for the CDR3: TGTGCCAGCAGACCTCTAGCGGGAGGGACCCGGGAGACCCAGTACTTC. Its protein is CASRPLAGGTRETQYF. V is TRBV2 and J is TRBJ2-5; 12 bases map to TRBD2. The trim removed 6 bases at V and 5 bases at J, leaving 10 bases unmatched. Per the germline V gene, CDR1 is SNHLY and CDR2 is FYNNEI. The CDR3 totals 16 residues.

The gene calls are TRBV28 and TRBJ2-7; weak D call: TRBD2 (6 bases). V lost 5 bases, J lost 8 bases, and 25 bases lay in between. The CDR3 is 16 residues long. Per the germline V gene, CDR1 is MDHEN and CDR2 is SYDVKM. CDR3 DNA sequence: TGTGCCAGCAGTAAAGCCCGAAGTAGCGAGCGGGTCAAGCAGTACTTC. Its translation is CASSKARSSERVKQYF.

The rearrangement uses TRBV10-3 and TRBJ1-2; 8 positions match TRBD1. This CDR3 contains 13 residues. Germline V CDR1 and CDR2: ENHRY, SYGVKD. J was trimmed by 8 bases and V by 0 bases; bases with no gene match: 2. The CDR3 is CAISESAGGGYTF. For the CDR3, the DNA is TGTGCCATCAGTGAGTCGGCAGGGGGCGGCTACACCTTC.

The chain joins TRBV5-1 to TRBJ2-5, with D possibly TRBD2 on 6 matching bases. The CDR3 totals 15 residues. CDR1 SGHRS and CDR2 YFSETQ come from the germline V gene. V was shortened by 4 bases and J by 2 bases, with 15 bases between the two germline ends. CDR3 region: CASSSAGTGQETQYF. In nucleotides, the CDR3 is TGCGCCAGCAGCAGCGCAGGGACTGGACAAGAGACCCAGTACTTC.

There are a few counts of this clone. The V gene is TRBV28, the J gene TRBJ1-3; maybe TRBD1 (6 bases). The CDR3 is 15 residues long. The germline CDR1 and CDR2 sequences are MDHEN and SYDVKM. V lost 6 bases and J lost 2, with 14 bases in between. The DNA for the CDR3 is TGTGCCAGCAGCGCACAGGGATGGACTGGAAACACCATATATTTT. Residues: CASSAQGWTGNTIYF.

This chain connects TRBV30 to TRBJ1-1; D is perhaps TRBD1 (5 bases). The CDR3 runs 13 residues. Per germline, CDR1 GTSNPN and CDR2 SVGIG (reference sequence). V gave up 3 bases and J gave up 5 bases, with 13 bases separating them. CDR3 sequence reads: CAWRNPGGTEAFF. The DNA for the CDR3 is TGTGCCTGGAGAAATCCCGGGGGAACTGAAGCTTTCTTT.

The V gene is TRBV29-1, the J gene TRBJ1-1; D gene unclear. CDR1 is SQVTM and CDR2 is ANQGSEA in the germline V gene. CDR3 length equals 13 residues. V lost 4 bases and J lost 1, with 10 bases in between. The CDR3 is CSVALWQNTEAFF. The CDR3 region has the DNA TGCAGCGTTGCTCTTTGGCAGAACACTGAAGCTTTCTTT.

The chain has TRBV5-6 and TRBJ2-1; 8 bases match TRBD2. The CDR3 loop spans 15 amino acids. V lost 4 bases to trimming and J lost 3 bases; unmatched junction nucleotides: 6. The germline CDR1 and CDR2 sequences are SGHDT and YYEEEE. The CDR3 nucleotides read TGTGCCAGCAGCCGGGGGGGCTCCAGCTACAATGAGCAGTTCTTC. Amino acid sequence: CASSRGGSSYNEQFF.

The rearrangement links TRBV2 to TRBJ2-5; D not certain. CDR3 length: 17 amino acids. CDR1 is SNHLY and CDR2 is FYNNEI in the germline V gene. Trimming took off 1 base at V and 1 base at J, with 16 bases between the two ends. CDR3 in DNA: TGTGCCAGCAGTGAAGGAACCCACCTCCCCTCCCAAGAGACCCAGTACTTC. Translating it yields CASSEGTHLPSQETQYF.

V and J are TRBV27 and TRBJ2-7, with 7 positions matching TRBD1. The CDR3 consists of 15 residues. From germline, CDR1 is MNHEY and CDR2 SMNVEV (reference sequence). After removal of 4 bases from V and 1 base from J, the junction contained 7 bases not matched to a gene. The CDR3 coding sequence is TGTGCCAGCAGTTCAGGACAGGTGGGTTCCTACGAGCAGTACTTC. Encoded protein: CASSSGQVGSYEQYF.

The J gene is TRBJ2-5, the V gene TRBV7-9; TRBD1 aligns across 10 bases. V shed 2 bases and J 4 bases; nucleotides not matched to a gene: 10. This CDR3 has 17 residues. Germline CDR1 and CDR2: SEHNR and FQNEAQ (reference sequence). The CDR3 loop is CASSLRFGTGVGETQYF. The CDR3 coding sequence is TGTGCCAGCAGCTTACGTTTCGGGACAGGGGTGGGAGAGACCCAGTACTTC.

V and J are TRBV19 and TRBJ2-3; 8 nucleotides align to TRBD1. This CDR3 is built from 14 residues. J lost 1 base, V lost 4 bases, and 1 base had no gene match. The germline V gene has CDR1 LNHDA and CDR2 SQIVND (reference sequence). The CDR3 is CASSTGQGTDTQYF. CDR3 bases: TGTGCCAGTAGTACGGGACAGGGCACAGATACGCAGTATTTT.

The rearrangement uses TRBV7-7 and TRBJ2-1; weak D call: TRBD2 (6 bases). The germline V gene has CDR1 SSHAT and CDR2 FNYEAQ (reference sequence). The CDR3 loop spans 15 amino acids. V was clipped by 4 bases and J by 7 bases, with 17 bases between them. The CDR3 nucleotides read TGTGCCAGCAGCTCCCTGGGTAGCGGAGTAAATGAGCAGTTCTTC. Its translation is CASSSLGSGVNEQFF.

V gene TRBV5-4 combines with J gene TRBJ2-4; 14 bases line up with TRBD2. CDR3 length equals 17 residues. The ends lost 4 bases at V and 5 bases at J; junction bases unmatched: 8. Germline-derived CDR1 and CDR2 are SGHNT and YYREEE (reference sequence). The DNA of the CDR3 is TGTGCCAGCAGCCCGAACCTGGGACTAGCGGGAGAAAACATTCAGTACTTC. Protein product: CASSPNLGLAGENIQYF.

CDR3 amino acids: CASSWQVSGAYNEQFF. The CDR3 DNA reads as TGTGCCAGCAGCTGGCAGGTCTCCGGGGCCTACAATGAGCAGTTCTTC. The V and J genes are TRBV7-8 and TRBJ2-1, with D tentatively TRBD2 (5 bases). V dropped 4 bases and J dropped 2 bases, with 15 bases sitting between them. The CDR3 is 16 residues long. The germline V gene has CDR1 SGHVS and CDR2 FQNEAQ. Full variable domain (outside the CDR3, taken from reference TRBV7-8 and TRBJ2-1): GAGVSQSPRYKVAKRGQDVALRCDPISGHVSLFWYQQALGQGPEFLTYFQNEAQLDKSGLPSDRFFAERPEGSVSTLKIQRTQQEDSAVYLCASSWQVSGAYNEQFFGPGTRLTVL.

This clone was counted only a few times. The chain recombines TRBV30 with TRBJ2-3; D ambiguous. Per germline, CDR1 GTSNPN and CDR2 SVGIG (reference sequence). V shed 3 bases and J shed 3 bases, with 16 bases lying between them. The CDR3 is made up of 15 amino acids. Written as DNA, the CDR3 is TGTGCCTGGAGAATACAAGGTATCCAGACAGATACGCAGTATTTT. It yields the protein CAWRIQGIQTDTQYF.

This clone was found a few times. The CDR3 sequence: CASSNGRGVPQHF. DNA for the CDR3: TGTGCCAGTAGTAACGGGAGAGGGGTGCCCCAGCATTTT. The V gene is TRBV19, the J gene TRBJ1-5; D may be TRBD1 (5 bases). V dropped 4 bases and J dropped 9 bases, with 13 bases sitting between them. Germline CDR1 and CDR2: LNHDA and SQIVND (reference sequence). The CDR3 runs 13 residues.

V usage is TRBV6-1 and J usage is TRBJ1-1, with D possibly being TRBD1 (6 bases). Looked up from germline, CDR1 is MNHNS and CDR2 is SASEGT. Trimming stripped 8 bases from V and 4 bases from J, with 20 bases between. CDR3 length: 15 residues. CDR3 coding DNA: TGTGCCAGCGCCGTCAGGGGACGTGCGGGCACTGAAGCTTTCTTT. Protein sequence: CASAVRGRAGTEAFF.